This TCR beta chain was recovered during a study of cytomegalovirus exposure and HLA in healthy donors. Per germline, CDR1 KGHSH and CDR2 LQKENI. V lost 4 bases and J lost 5; bases outside the gene matches: 4. The CDR3 has 13 residues. Concerning this clone itself: The antigen remains undetermined.

Here immunoSEQ multiplex PCR was the method, and the copy in TCRdb shows in-frame clones only, minus some. In the table there are about 330,000 clones, about nine tenths of which are singletons. Study-wide points: The authors listed over 150 TCR beta chains as cytomegalovirus-associated.

The chain is built from TRBV18 and TRBJ2-5, with 7 bases matching TRBD2. The sequenced sample was PBMCs. This TCR was sampled from a woman under 30 in good health and CMV-seronegative. The CDR3 nucleotides are TGTGCCAGCTCACTCGGACTAGGGGAGACCCAGTACTTC. This codes for CASSLGLGETQYF.